This note documents a single T cell receptor (beta chain) sequence. This entry is derived from a study of blood T cell repertoires in COVID-19. Study as a whole: Nucleic acid was either cDNA or gDNA, and it came from T cells, B-cell-depleted T cells, or PBMCs.

The CDR3 runs 13 residues. V lost 1 base, J lost 5 bases, and 8 bases lay in between. Seattle patients were enrolled while actively infected and followed longitudinally. In the original processing: Amplification of reference gene primers provided the estimated nucleated cell counts. Sequencing was performed with immunoSEQ multiplex PCR; in TCRdb, only in-frame clones are kept and a portion is missing. The V and J calls and clone size are taken from that table; D and trimming were inferred from the DNA. In the table there are roughly 440,000 clones, approximately 89% of which are singletons. The sequence was collected from a woman in her forties or fifties with COVID-19, enrolled during active disease. The sample comprised peripheral blood. This chain connects TRBV12-3 or TRBV12-4 to TRBJ1-2; possible D gene TRBD1, 5 bases. CDR3 protein: CASSLEGLYGYTF. CDR3 nucleotides: TGTGCCAGCAGTTTAGAGGGGTTGTATGGCTACACCTTC.